Following are 14 T cell receptor beta chains from one sample sequenced in a study of shared clonotypes between healthy human individuals (TCRdb year 2020). The library relied on the immunoSEQ multiplex PCR assay. The immuneACCESS repertoire file appears here via TCRdb, limited to in-frame rearrangements. These files lack a portion of the clones; in checked studies, under half of the deficit traces to unresolved V genes, and the cause of the others is not known. The sample table records approximately 88,000 clones; approximately 70% of these occur just once. The top ten clones comprise approximately 55% of the sample. The sequenced sample was memory CD8+ T cells sorted from blood. This sample's cell subset or site label indicates: CD45RO+ cells pooled with CCR7-negative TemRA cells. These receptors were collected from a man aged 30-40 years in good health.

This clone showed up many times. The chain employs TRBV10-3 and TRBJ2-7; D perhaps matches TRBD2 (5 bases). This CDR3 is 15 amino acids long. The germline V gene has CDR1 ENHRY and CDR2 SYGVKD. V was pared by 2 bases and J by 4 bases, with 15 bases between. For the CDR3, the DNA is TGTGCCATCAGTGAGGAGGCGGGTTTCTCTTACGAGCAGTACTTC. This encodes CAISEEAGFSYEQYF.

CDR3 sequence (DNA): TGTGCCAGCAGTTACTACGAGCAGTACTTC. Its protein product is CASSYYEQYF. This rearrangement joins TRBV6-5 to TRBJ2-7; D gene unclear. Germline CDR1 MNHEY, CDR2 SVGAGI. With 1 base removed from V and 5 bases from J, the gap between germline ends came to 0 bases. The CDR3 consists of 10 residues.

This chain uses TRBV10-3 with TRBJ2-2; 8 positions match TRBD2. Per germline, CDR1 ENHRY and CDR2 SYGVKD. Trimming took 6 bases from V and 5 from J; bases not matched to a gene: 5. This CDR3 has 14 residues. The CDR3 loop reads CAISGGAQTGELFF. DNA for the CDR3: TGTGCCATCAGCGGGGGGGCGCAGACCGGGGAGCTGTTTTTT.

The V call is TRBV7-2, the J call TRBJ2-3; D uncertain. The germline V and J ends were trimmed by 1 base and 0 bases, with 8 bases remaining between them. Germline V gene lookup returns CDR1 SGHTA and CDR2 FQGNSA. This CDR3 is built from 15 residues. In DNA form, the CDR3 reads TGTGCCAGCAGCTTAGGGGCGGTTAGCACAGATACGCAGTATTTT. It encodes CASSLGAVSTDTQYF.

V and J are TRBV6-1 and TRBJ2-1; D unresolved. This CDR3 has 13 residues. The V end was cut by 5 bases, the J end by 0 bases, with 5 bases between. The germline V gene has CDR1 MNHNS and CDR2 SASEGT. For the CDR3, the DNA is TGTGCCAGCAGTTCTAGCTCCTACAATGAGCAGTTCTTC. Translation gives CASSSSSYNEQFF.

This clone was recorded many times. This sample also contains other DNA sequences that code for the same CDR3. The chain links TRBV7-8 to TRBJ1-5, with 7 bases lining up with TRBD1. This CDR3 comprises 15 residues. V was pared by 5 bases and J by 4 bases, with 8 bases of the junction left unmatched. Looked up from germline, CDR1 is SGHVS and CDR2 is FQNEAQ. The CDR3, as DNA: TGTGCCAGCAGCACAAGACAGGGTGGGAATCAGCCCCAGCATTTT. Amino acid sequence: CASSTRQGGNQPQHF.

This clone was observed once. The V gene is TRBV5-1, the J gene TRBJ1-1; no reliable D call. Germline-derived CDR1 and CDR2 are SGHRS and YFSETQ. V lost 2 bases to trimming and J lost 3 bases, with 17 bases between them. The CDR3 length is 16 residues. As DNA, the CDR3 is TGCGCCAGCAGCTTACCCCTCGGTCAGTCGGACACTGAAGCTTTCTTT. Protein sequence: CASSLPLGQSDTEAFF.

The DNA of the CDR3 is TGTGCTAGTGGTCCGCGTAAACCTACAGGGATCAATCAGCCCCAGCATTTT. Amino acids: CASGPRKPTGINQPQHF. The V gene is TRBV12-5, the J gene TRBJ1-5; D may be TRBD1 (6 bases). The germline V and J ends were trimmed by 5 bases and 3 bases, with 20 bases remaining between them. The CDR3 extends over 17 amino acids. The germline CDR1 and CDR2 sequences are LGHNT and FRNRAP.

This sequence joins TRBV18 and TRBJ2-1; D may be TRBD2 (5 bases). Germline CDR1 reads KGHSH; CDR2 reads LQKENI. This CDR3 is built from 14 residues. Trimming took 2 bases from V and 0 from J, leaving 5 bases between them. DNA for the CDR3: TGTGCCAGCTCACCAACTAGCTCCTACAATGAGCAGTTCTTC. Its translation: CASSPTSSYNEQFF.

About this clone itself: The same CDR3 arises from other DNA sequences in this sample as well. This chain connects TRBV5-1 to TRBJ2-7; D is possibly TRBD2 (5 bases). The V gene's germline CDR1 is SGHRS and CDR2 YFSETQ. The germline V and J ends were trimmed by 5 bases and 4 bases, with 10 bases remaining between them. The CDR3 covers 12 residues. The CDR3 here is CASSLSGYEQYF. CDR3 in DNA: TGCGCCAGCAGTCTCTCGGGATACGAGCAGTACTTC.

This clone has a handful of counts. The rearrangement uses TRBV25-1 and TRBJ1-4; D remains ambiguous. This CDR3 has 15 amino acids. The germline CDR1 and CDR2 sequences are MGHDK and SYGVNS. V dropped 1 base and J dropped 6 bases, with 12 bases sitting between them. The CDR3 is CASSEFGGRDEKLFF. CDR3 in DNA: TGTGCCAGCAGTGAATTTGGTGGTCGCGATGAAAAACTGTTTTTT.

CDR3 coding DNA: TGTGCCAGCAGTGGACGGGGGACTAGCGGGAGAGACAATGAGCAGTTCTTC. Its protein product is CASSGRGTSGRDNEQFF. This rearrangement joins TRBV25-1 to TRBJ2-1; TRBD2 aligns across 14 bases. Looked up from germline, CDR1 is MGHDK and CDR2 is SYGVNS. J was trimmed by 5 bases and V by 4 bases; bases with no gene match: 7. CDR3 length: 17 amino acids.

The rearrangement links TRBV18 to TRBJ1-2, with 7 bases aligning to TRBD1. The germline CDR1 and CDR2 sequences are KGHSH and LQKENI. The CDR3 totals 14 residues. The trim removed 3 bases at V and 5 bases at J, leaving 6 bases unmatched. CDR3 sequence reads: CASSPWTGSYGYTF. CDR3 nucleotide sequence: TGTGCCAGCTCACCTTGGACAGGCTCGTATGGCTACACCTTC.

The chain employs TRBV27 and TRBJ1-3, with a possible D match to TRBD1 (5 bases). The ends were cut back, 6 bases at V and 0 bases at J, with 12 bases in the middle. The CDR3 spans 15 residues. The germline CDR1 and CDR2 sequences are MNHEY and SMNVEV (reference sequence). CDR3 bases: TGTGCCAGCAGCCCCAACGGGGGCTCTGGAAACACCATATATTTT. It specifies CASSPNGGSGNTIYF.